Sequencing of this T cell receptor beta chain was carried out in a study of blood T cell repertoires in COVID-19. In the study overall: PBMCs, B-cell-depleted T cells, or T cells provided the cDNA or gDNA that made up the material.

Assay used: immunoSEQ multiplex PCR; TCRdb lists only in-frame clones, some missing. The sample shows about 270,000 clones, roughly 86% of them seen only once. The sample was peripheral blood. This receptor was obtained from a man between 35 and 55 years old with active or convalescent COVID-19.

CDR3 sequence: CASSESSTESSNYGYTF. The CDR3 DNA sequence: TGCGCCAGCAGTGAGTCTTCTACGGAGAGCTCTAACTATGGCTACACCTTC. The rearrangement uses TRBV10-2 and TRBJ1-2, with D unresolved. This CDR3 contains 17 residues. Germline V gene sequence: CDR1 WSHSY, CDR2 SAAADI. Trimming shortened V by 0 bases and J by 0 bases, and 14 bases separated the two germline ends.